The 15 T cell receptor beta chains presented below share a single source sample, sequenced in a study of cytomegalovirus exposure and HLA in healthy donors. The primer mix had 60 Vbeta and 13 Jbeta primers. Produced via immunoSEQ multiplex PCR; TCRdb's table is partial and in-frame only. The table includes tens of thousands of clones, approximately 70% detected once. Sequenced sample: PBMCs. The receptors derive from a man aged 60 to 69 in good health and CMV-seropositive.

This chain joins TRBV11-2 and TRBJ2-2; D perhaps matches TRBD2 (7 bases). This CDR3 is built from 16 residues. The germline gives CDR1 SGHAT, CDR2 FQNNGV. V dropped 5 bases and J dropped 2 bases, with 15 bases sitting between them. The CDR3 region is CASSPGAGANTGELFF. CDR3 nucleotide sequence: TGTGCCAGCAGCCCCGGGGCGGGGGCCAACACCGGGGAGCTGTTTTTT. Full variable domain (remainder filled in from reference TRBV11-2 and TRBJ2-2): EAGVAQSPRYKIIEKRQSVAFWCNPISGHATLYWYQQILGQGPKLLIQFQNNGVVDDSQLPKDRFSAERLKGVDSTLKIQPAKLEDSAVYLCASSPGAGANTGELFFGEGSRLTVL.

This clone was seen only a few times. The chain has TRBV4-2 and TRBJ1-3; D is unresolved. With 0 bases removed from V and 1 base from J, the gap between germline ends came to 16 bases. The CDR3 runs to 18 residues. Germline values: CDR1 LGHNA, CDR2 YNFKEQ. The CDR3 region is CASSQDPYSLLSGNTIYF. The CDR3 DNA reads TGTGCCAGCAGCCAAGATCCATACAGCCTACTTTCTGGAAACACCATATATTTT.

The chain joins TRBV9 to TRBJ2-7; the D gene is possibly TRBD1 (6 bases). The length of the CDR3 is 14 residues. Trimming took off 0 bases at V and 2 bases at J, with 9 bases between the two ends. CDR1 is SGDLS and CDR2 is YYNGEE in the germline V gene. The CDR3 region has the DNA TGTGCCAGCAGCGTAGATGAGGGGGCCTACGAGCAGTACTTC. It translates to CASSVDEGAYEQYF. Drawing the rest from reference TRBV9 and TRBJ2-7, the complete variable domain is DSGVTQTPKHLITATGQRVTLRCSPRSGDLSVYWYQQSLDQGLQFLIQYYNGEERAKGNILERFSAQQFPDLHSELNLSSLELGDSALYFCASSVDEGAYEQYFGPGTRLTVT.

This clone occurred a few times. The chain is built from TRBV7-6 and TRBJ1-1, with D perhaps TRBD1 (6 bases). Trimming stripped 0 bases from V and 4 bases from J, with 6 bases between. This CDR3 has 13 residues. Per the germline V gene, CDR1 is SGHVS and CDR2 is FNYEAQ. CDR3 DNA: TGTGCCAGCAGCTTAGCGACAGGCACTGAAGCTTTCTTT. Translation gives CASSLATGTEAFF.

V usage is TRBV5-1 and J usage is TRBJ2-7; no clear D. Germline-derived CDR1 and CDR2 are SGHRS and YFSETQ. The V gene lost 4 bases and the J gene lost 2 bases, with 10 bases spanning the gap. This CDR3 region has 13 residues. CDR3 sequence reads: CASSPSGTYEQYF. The CDR3 bases are TGCGCCAGCAGCCCTTCAGGAACCTACGAGCAGTACTTC.

V is TRBV4-1 and J is TRBJ2-1; perhaps TRBD1 as D (6 bases). V dropped 5 bases and J dropped 10 bases, with 21 bases sitting between them. Germline CDR1 is MGHRA and CDR2 is YSYEKL. This CDR3 has 15 amino acids. The CDR3 region is CASSNLLTGRAEQFF. CDR3 nucleotides: TGCGCCAGCAGCAATTTGTTGACAGGACGGGCGGAGCAGTTCTTC.

V is TRBV20-1 and J is TRBJ1-2; no clear D. V lost 7 bases and J lost 6, with 12 bases in between. The length of the CDR3 is 11 residues. Germline CDR1 is DFQATT and CDR2 is SNEGSKA (reference sequence). The chain's CDR3 is CSGRGVNGYTF. The CDR3, as DNA: TGCAGTGGGCGGGGAGTAAATGGCTACACCTTC.

The rearrangement joins TRBV28 to TRBJ1-1; 7 bases agree with TRBD1. With 6 bases clipped from V and 0 bases from J, the junction kept 10 bases outside the gene matches. CDR1 and CDR2 from the germline V gene are MDHEN and SYDVKM. The CDR3 is 16 amino acids. In DNA form, the CDR3 reads TGTGCCAGCAGAACGGGACAGTACAACATGAACACTGAAGCTTTCTTT. Translated: CASRTGQYNMNTEAFF.

This sequence joins TRBV28 and TRBJ2-5; D perhaps matches TRBD2 (5 bases). Germline CDR1 and CDR2: MDHEN and SYDVKM. V was shortened by 6 bases and J by 5 bases, with 16 bases between the two germline ends. CDR3 size: 14 residues. The CDR3 nucleotides are TGTGCCAGCAGCCCGGACTTTCTGGGGGAGACCCAGTACTTC. This codes for CASSPDFLGETQYF.

The genes are TRBV6-5 and TRBJ2-7; D possibly corresponds to TRBD1 (5 bases). CDR3 length equals 13 residues. CDR1 is MNHEY and CDR2 is SVGAGI in the germline V gene. Trimming stripped 4 bases from V and 6 bases from J, with 13 bases between. The CDR3 nucleotides are TGTGCCAGCAGTTCCCCAGGGTCTGGCGAGCAGTACTTC. Translated: CASSSPGSGEQYF.

V is TRBV7-8 and J is TRBJ2-1; TRBD2 matches 8 bases. This CDR3 contains 16 residues. Germline CDR1 SGHVS, CDR2 FQNEAQ. The J segment lost 3 bases and the V segment lost 1 base, leaving 5 bases of the junction unmatched. CDR3 sequence: CASSLGSGRGYNEQFF. The CDR3 bases are TGTGCCAGCAGCTTAGGATCCGGGAGGGGCTACAATGAGCAGTTCTTC.

The chain has TRBV7-9 and TRBJ2-3; 8 bases are a match to TRBD1. V gave up 6 bases and J gave up 0 bases; unmatched junction bases: 2. In germline, CDR1 is SEHNR, CDR2 FQNEAQ (reference sequence). This CDR3 has 14 residues. CDR3 coding DNA: TGTGCCAGCAGTCGACAGGGGAGCACAGATACGCAGTATTTT. This translates into CASSRQGSTDTQYF.

The J gene is TRBJ2-2, the V gene TRBV2; TRBD2 is a possible D gene (6 bases). Germline-derived CDR1 and CDR2 are SNHLY and FYNNEI. With 8 bases removed from V and 5 bases from J, the gap between germline ends came to 9 bases. This CDR3 spans 12 amino acids. The CDR3 here is CASRRETGELFF. CDR3 bases: TGTGCCAGCCGGAGGGAAACCGGGGAGCTGTTTTTT. The variable domain in full, with the rest retrieved from reference TRBV2 and TRBJ2-2, is EPEVTQTPSHQVTQMGQEVILRCVPISNHLYFYWYRQILGQKVEFLVSFYNNEISEKSEIFDDQFSVERPDGSNFTLKIRSTKLEDSAMYFCASRRETGELFFGEGSRLTVL.

This chain joins TRBV5-1 and TRBJ1-2, with a weak D call TRBD1 (5 bases). There are 13 residues in the CDR3. Trimming left V 4 bases short and J 8 bases short, with 15 bases between. Germline assignment: CDR1 SGHRS and CDR2 YFSETQ. CDR3 protein: CASSPSWGDGYTF. In nucleotides, the CDR3 is TGCGCCAGCAGCCCCTCGTGGGGGGACGGCTACACCTTC.

J is TRBJ2-3 and V is TRBV5-8, with 7 bases that match TRBD1. CDR3 length equals 15 residues. The germline V gene encodes CDR1 SGHTS and CDR2 YDEGEE. With 0 bases clipped from V and 2 bases from J, the junction kept 3 bases outside the gene matches. CDR3 coding DNA: TGTGCCAGCAGCTTGGGACAGGGATTCACAGATACGCAGTATTTT. Its translation is CASSLGQGFTDTQYF.